Listed below are T cell receptor beta chains from one sample, sequenced in a study of blood T cell repertoires in COVID-19. Produced via immunoSEQ multiplex PCR; TCRdb's table is partial and in-frame only. The sample lists some 330,000 clones, over 75% occurring once. Source material: peripheral blood. The receptors shown here come from a woman aged 50 to 60 with active or convalescent COVID-19. Each CDR3 is given without its conserved first and last residue.

J | V | CDR3
TRBJ2-7 | TRBV2 | ASSDRVGDEQY
TRBJ1-4 | TRBV29-1 | SVQLRGGEKLF
TRBJ1-1 | TRBV7-9 | ASSFKETNTEAF
TRBJ1-3 | TRBV19 | ASSPSSGNTIY
TRBJ1-2 | TRBV12-3/TRBV12-4 | ASSLARADGYT
TRBJ1-1 | TRBV21-1 | ASSKAGTEAF
TRBJ1-1 | TRBV2 | ASRAAMGARGTEAF
TRBJ1-5 | TRBV28 | ASSLTGGADQPQH
TRBJ1-4 | TRBV27 | ASSAQGVRGEKLF
TRBJ2-5 | TRBV9 | ASSVTAALQETQY
TRBJ2-1 | TRBV7-9 | ASSLGKAGDEQF
TRBJ1-1 | TRBV7-8 | ASSLGRGERTSLTQAAF
TRBJ2-3 | TRBV6-2/TRBV6-3 | ASTPTRFRTSGRVTDTQY
TRBJ2-1 | TRBV10-3 | AISGGDSLNEQF
TRBJ2-7 | TRBV18 | ASSPPSGGYEQY
TRBJ2-3 | TRBV7-2 | ASSDPTGTDTQY
TRBJ1-5 | TRBV28 | ASSPGGQPQH
TRBJ1-1 | TRBV27 | ASSLQGSYNTEAF
TRBJ2-3 | TRBV20-1 | SASFHGLSTDTQY
TRBJ1-1 | TRBV18 | ASSPMGQGYTEAF
TRBJ1-1 | TRBV4-3 | ASSQGTGAGGVTEAF
TRBJ2-3 | TRBV30 | AWSAGTSGGTDTQY
TRBJ2-7 | TRBV6-5 | ASSSRTGGYNYEQY
TRBJ2-7 | TRBV6-2/TRBV6-3 | ASSYSKTSGRVEQY
TRBJ2-5 | TRBV7-2 | ASSFNGGATETQY
TRBJ1-5 | TRBV3-1/TRBV3-2 | ASSQGVNYQPQH
TRBJ2-1 | TRBV28 | ATSSSVAGGWNEQF
TRBJ2-1 | TRBV27 | ASSITGFRAAQGQNEQF
TRBJ2-1 | TRBV28 | ASSRPSRWEDRGHNEQF
TRBJ1-1 | TRBV21-1 | ASREGYRMPNTEAF
TRBJ2-2 | TRBV6-5 | ASSRNTGELF
TRBJ1-2 | TRBV29-1 | SVYQGRYGYT
TRBJ2-3 | TRBV7-2 | ASSLQGAQSDTQY
TRBJ2-1 | TRBV9 | ASSVSSRAGLTNEQF
TRBJ2-5 | TRBV4-2 | ASSYTSGDQTQY
TRBJ1-1 | TRBV5-8 | ASSARTGGTEAF
TRBJ1-5 | TRBV19 | ASSMRVAAGVQPQH
TRBJ1-1 | TRBV30 | AWSAGGGQIEAF
TRBJ1-4 | TRBV4-1 | ASSQDNRGIKEKLF
TRBJ1-1 | TRBV7-6 | ASSLPGQGGTEAF